What follows are 2 T cell receptor beta chains derived from one specimen sequenced in a study of blood T cell repertoires in COVID-19. The assay was immunoSEQ multiplex PCR, and TCRdb's table has in-frame clones only and misses some. The data hold tens of thousands of clones, with around 86% observed a single time. The sample was peripheral blood. Every receptor here comes from a woman older than 75 with active or convalescent COVID-19.

The J gene is TRBJ1-2, the V gene TRBV7-9; 8 nucleotides line up with TRBD1. The CDR3 spans 16 residues. V lost 0 bases, J lost 6 bases, and 9 bases stayed unmatched. Germline V gene lookup returns CDR1 SEHNR and CDR2 FQNEAQ (reference sequence). The CDR3 DNA sequence: TGTGCCAGCAGCTTAGCTCGGACAGGGTTAGGTCATGGCTACACCTTC. Encoded protein: CASSLARTGLGHGYTF.

The chain is built from TRBV28 and TRBJ2-1, with 9 bases identical to TRBD2. This CDR3 is built from 14 residues. With 10 bases clipped from V and 5 bases from J, the junction kept 9 bases outside the gene matches. From germline, CDR1 is MDHEN and CDR2 SYDVKM. The CDR3 sequence is CATSLAGNNNEQFF. The CDR3 DNA reads as TGTGCCACCTCGCTAGCGGGAAACAACAATGAGCAGTTCTTC.